The 5 T cell receptor beta chains given below trace back to one sample, sequenced in a study of cytomegalovirus exposure and HLA in healthy donors. PCR amplification relied on 60 Vbeta primers (plus 13 Jbeta primers). Assay used: immunoSEQ multiplex PCR; TCRdb lists only in-frame clones, some missing. The data hold 150,000 to 200,000 clones, with roughly 87% observed a single time. The sample was PBMCs. Source of these receptors: a girl under three years old in good health and CMV-seronegative.

The J gene is TRBJ2-3, the V gene TRBV11-3; 10 nucleotides align to TRBD2. V lost 5 bases and J lost 1; bases outside the gene matches: 6. The CDR3 runs 16 residues. Germline V CDR1 and CDR2: SGHNT, YENEEA. The CDR3 sequence: CASSRRTSGGTDTQYF. The CDR3 DNA reads TGTGCCAGCAGCCGTCGCACTAGCGGGGGCACAGATACGCAGTATTTT.

This chain uses TRBV7-3 with TRBJ1-2; 7 bases are shared with TRBD1. The junction had 9 bases not matched to a gene; V was cut back by 6 bases and J by 2 bases. The germline V gene has CDR1 SGHTA and CDR2 FQGTGA. The CDR3 length is 15 residues. Here the CDR3 reads CASRKNLGQNYGYTF. DNA for the CDR3: TGTGCCAGCAGAAAGAACTTGGGACAGAACTATGGCTACACCTTC.

This sequence joins TRBV27 and TRBJ2-5; TRBD2 agrees at 7 bases. J was trimmed by 5 bases and V by 6 bases; bases with no gene match: 9. The CDR3 runs 14 residues. CDR1 MNHEY and CDR2 SMNVEV come from the germline V gene (reference sequence). The CDR3 sequence is CASRAGEPGETQYF. CDR3 bases: TGTGCCAGCAGGGCGGGGGAGCCGGGGGAGACCCAGTACTTC.

V usage is TRBV7-3 and J usage is TRBJ2-1; D might be TRBD2 (7 bases). Germline values: CDR1 SGHTA, CDR2 FQGTGA. The CDR3 has 15 amino acids. Trimming removed 4 bases at V and 4 bases at J, with 14 bases between. DNA of the CDR3: TGTGCCAGCAGCTCCTCGGGGGGCCCATACAATGAGCAGTTCTTC. Encoded protein: CASSSSGGPYNEQFF. Filled out from reference TRBV7-3 and TRBJ2-1, the complete variable domain reads GAGVSQTPSNKVTEKGKYVELRCDPISGHTALYWYRQSLGQGPEFLIYFQGTGAADDSGLPNDRFFAVRPEGSVSTLKIQRTERGDSAVYLCASSSSGGPYNEQFFGPGTRLTVL.

CDR3 bases: TGTGCCAGCAGCAATGGGACTGGAGGCAATGAGCAGTTCTTC. Its protein is CASSNGTGGNEQFF. The chain employs TRBV9 and TRBJ2-1, with D maybe TRBD2 (6 bases). Looked up from germline, CDR1 is SGDLS and CDR2 is YYNGEE. The CDR3 covers 14 residues. Trimming took 4 bases from V and 6 from J, leaving 14 bases between them.